A single sample gave rise to the 31 T cell receptor beta chains below, sequenced in a study of graft-versus-host responses after intestinal transplantation. Repertoires were generated with immunoSEQ multiplex PCR, while TCRdb's copy carries only in-frame clones and drops some. Of approximately 16,000 clones detected, around two thirds appear once; the ten largest clones hold approximately 8.8%. Intraepithelial and lamina propria lymphocytes were isolated from graft specimens. Sequenced material: ileum tissue, taken less than 700 days after intestinal transplantation. These receptors came from a human patient who received an intestinal transplant, so some T cells may come from the graft donor.

This clone was seen more than once but under ten times. The chain joins TRBV7-7 to TRBJ2-5, with 7 bases lining up with TRBD2. Unmatched junction bases numbered 4, after V lost 4 bases and J lost 2 bases. The CDR3 is made up of 14 amino acids. Germline values: CDR1 SSHAT, CDR2 FNYEAQ (reference sequence). CDR3 sequence reads: CASSSRAGQETQYF. The CDR3, as DNA: TGTGCCAGCAGCTCCCGAGCGGGGCAAGAGACCCAGTACTTC.

This clone was seen a handful of times. The chain uses TRBV30 and TRBJ2-1; D might be TRBD1 (5 bases). This CDR3 spans 16 amino acids. The V end was cut by 3 bases, the J end by 6 bases, with 21 bases between. Germline V CDR1 and CDR2: GTSNPN, SVGIG (reference sequence). The CDR3 DNA reads as TGTGCCTGGAGACAAGTGCCGGCAGGGTCTGGCAATGAGCAGTTCTTC. Translating gives CAWRQVPAGSGNEQFF.

V is TRBV29-1 and J is TRBJ2-3; 7 bases are shared with TRBD2. The CDR3 runs 16 residues. V lost 3 bases, J lost 2 bases, and 11 bases stayed unmatched. Germline V gene sequence: CDR1 SQVTM, CDR2 ANQGSEA. Here the CDR3 reads CSVDLIGGSFTDTQYF. The CDR3 DNA is TGCAGCGTTGATTTGATCGGGGGGTCCTTCACAGATACGCAGTATTTT.

The chain has TRBV5-1 and TRBJ2-5; 10 nucleotides match TRBD1. The CDR3 is 15 residues long. The junction had 5 bases not matched to a gene; V was cut back by 2 bases and J by 4 bases. The germline V gene has CDR1 SGHRS and CDR2 YFSETQ. The CDR3 DNA sequence: TGCGCCAGCAGCTTTTTAGGACAGGGGGGAGAGACCCAGTACTTC. Its translation is CASSFLGQGGETQYF.

Details on this clone: The same CDR3 arises from other DNA sequences in this sample as well. The gene calls are TRBV10-3 and TRBJ2-1; 9 positions match TRBD1. The ends lost 0 bases at V and 5 bases at J; junction bases unmatched: 5. Per the germline V gene, CDR1 is ENHRY and CDR2 is SYGVKD. This CDR3 contains 16 residues. As DNA, the CDR3 is TGTGCCATCAGTGAGTCCGGGGACAGGGCTAACAATGAGCAGTTCTTC. Its protein product is CAISESGDRANNEQFF.

About this clone itself: This sample also contains other DNA sequences that code for the same CDR3. The chain uses TRBV7-9 and TRBJ1-1; the D is unclear. The V and J ends lost 0 bases and 2 bases respectively, with 7 bases between them. CDR1 is SEHNR and CDR2 is FQNEAQ in the germline V gene (reference sequence). This CDR3 contains 14 residues. The CDR3 sequence: CASSLAGRNTEAFF. The CDR3 DNA reads as TGTGCCAGCAGCTTAGCGGGCAGAAACACTGAAGCTTTCTTT.

The chain links TRBV4-3 to TRBJ1-1; D possibly corresponds to TRBD1 (5 bases). Looked up from germline, CDR1 is LGHNA and CDR2 is YSLEER. The CDR3 extends over 14 amino acids. The ends were cut back, 0 bases at V and 4 bases at J, with 9 bases in the middle. CDR3 region: CASSQEGRVTEAFF. The CDR3 DNA is TGCGCCAGCAGCCAAGAGGGCAGGGTCACTGAAGCTTTCTTT.

The chain employs TRBV4-1 and TRBJ2-3, with D tentatively TRBD1 (6 bases). V gave up 3 bases and J gave up 6 bases, with 19 bases separating them. The germline V gene encodes CDR1 MGHRA and CDR2 YSYEKL. This CDR3 region has 16 residues. For the CDR3, the DNA is TGCGCCAGCAGCCAGGGGACACCGGTAAGCAGTGATACGCAGTATTTT. It encodes CASSQGTPVSSDTQYF.

The rearrangement joins TRBV30 to TRBJ1-5; tentative D call: TRBD1 (5 bases). The germline V gene encodes CDR1 GTSNPN and CDR2 SVGIG (reference sequence). Deletions cut 1 base from V and 3 bases from J, with 10 bases between. The CDR3 length is 14 residues. The CDR3 region is CAWSADSNNQPQHF. The CDR3 region has the DNA TGTGCCTGGAGTGCAGACAGCAACAATCAGCCCCAGCATTTT.

The chain is built from TRBV4-3 and TRBJ2-5; D might be TRBD2 (5 bases). CDR1 and CDR2 (germline): LGHNA, YSLEER. The CDR3 has 15 residues. V gave up 0 bases and J gave up 5 bases, with 13 bases separating them. The CDR3 DNA is TGCGCCAGCAGCCAAGATGTAGGGAGCCGTGAGACCCAGTACTTC. It codes for CASSQDVGSRETQYF.

In this sample, this clone turned up a few times. CDR3 nucleotide sequence: TGTGCCAGCAGCAATGGCAGGACAGGGGGCATAAGGGAGCTGTTTTTT. As protein: CASSNGRTGGIRELFF. The chain carries TRBV21-1 and TRBJ2-2; TRBD1, the D gene given by the table, was not confirmed from the DNA. TRBV21-1 is tagged as a pseudogene. The CDR3 loop spans 16 amino acids.

The chain employs TRBV7-9 and TRBJ2-5, with 11 bases matching TRBD2. The DNA end lines up better with TRBJ2-7; the J call may be wrong. The CDR3 is 18 residues long. CDR1 is SEHNR and CDR2 is FQNEAQ in the germline V gene (reference sequence). CDR3 loop: CASVPPRLAGYSSYEQYF. The CDR3 DNA sequence: TGTGCCAGCGTACCTCCCCGACTAGCGGGGTACAGCTCCTACGAGCAGTACTTC.

This chain links TRBV6-5 with TRBJ1-6, with D possibly matching TRBD1 (6 bases). Germline assignment: CDR1 MNHEY and CDR2 SVGAGI. Trimming shortened V by 5 bases and J by 7 bases, and 9 bases separated the two germline ends. CDR3 length: 13 residues. CDR3 region: CASSTQGNSPLHF. As DNA, the CDR3 is TGTGCCAGCAGTACCCAGGGGAATTCACCCCTCCACTTT.

The V and J genes are TRBV19 and TRBJ1-2; tentatively, D is TRBD1 (6 bases). V lost 5 bases to trimming and J lost 4 bases, with 14 bases between them. CDR3 length equals 14 residues. Looked up from germline, CDR1 is LNHDA and CDR2 is SQIVND (reference sequence). The CDR3 loop reads CASSLGAGFYGYTF. As DNA, the CDR3 is TGTGCCAGTAGTCTGGGGGCAGGGTTCTATGGCTACACCTTC.

CDR3 sequence (DNA): TGTGCCAGCAGTGAATCAGGCAGAAGCTCTGAAGCTTTCTTT. It yields the protein CASSESGRSSEAFF. The V gene is TRBV25-1, the J gene TRBJ1-1; no clear D gene. CDR1 is MGHDK and CDR2 is SYGVNS in the germline V gene. This CDR3 has 14 residues. With 1 base removed from V and 6 bases from J, the gap between germline ends came to 12 bases.

This clone was observed a few times. Within the sample, other DNA sequences also encode this same CDR3. The chain links TRBV19 to TRBJ1-4; unclear D gene. Germline loops: CDR1 LNHDA, CDR2 SQIVND (reference sequence). The CDR3 has 15 residues. Trimming pared 1 base from V and 0 bases from J, leaving 6 bases between. The CDR3 bases are TGTGCCAGTAGTATAGGAGCGGCAACTAATGAAAAACTGTTTTTT. Residues: CASSIGAATNEKLFF.

V and J are TRBV7-2 and TRBJ2-7, with TRBD1 matching 9 bases. CDR1 is SGHTA, CDR2 FQGNSA, per germline. V was pared by 3 bases and J by 4 bases, with 4 bases of the junction left unmatched. This CDR3 has 14 amino acids. The CDR3 coding sequence is TGTGCCAGCAGCTTCGACAGGGGGGGATACGAGCAGTACTTC. Translating gives CASSFDRGGYEQYF.

This rearrangement joins TRBV7-2 to TRBJ2-3; 8 bases are shared with TRBD2. Looked up from germline, CDR1 is SGHTA and CDR2 is FQGNSA. The CDR3 extends over 17 amino acids. The ends lost 2 bases at V and 2 bases at J; junction bases unmatched: 9. CDR3 region: CASSLFSGGAATDTQYF. CDR3 nucleotide sequence: TGTGCCAGCAGCTTATTTTCGGGGGGGGCCGCCACAGATACGCAGTATTTT.

The chain joins TRBV19 to TRBJ1-1; D possibly corresponds to TRBD1 (5 bases). In germline, CDR1 is LNHDA, CDR2 SQIVND (reference sequence). This CDR3 has 14 residues. Trimming took 4 bases from V and 1 from J, leaving 10 bases between them. This CDR3 reads CASSTGRANTEAFF. The CDR3 DNA reads TGTGCCAGTAGTACTGGCAGGGCGAACACTGAAGCTTTCTTT.

Only a few counts were recorded for this clone. This CDR3 reads CASSPRGVGAGNTIYF. CDR3 bases: TGCGCCAGCAGCCCGCGGGGGGTAGGAGCTGGAAACACCATATATTTT. This rearrangement joins TRBV4-1 to TRBJ1-3; D is possibly TRBD1 (5 bases). In germline, CDR1 is MGHRA, CDR2 YSYEKL. The CDR3 is 16 residues long. The V end lost 4 bases, the J end lost 2 bases, and 15 bases lay between the germline ends.

The rearrangement uses TRBV11-2 and TRBJ1-2; D unresolved. Trimming shortened V by 1 base and J by 3 bases, and 12 bases separated the two germline ends. The CDR3 contains 15 residues. Germline loops: CDR1 SGHAT, CDR2 FQNNGV. In nucleotides, the CDR3 is TGTGCCAGCAGCTTAGCCGGGTTTCCGGACTATGGCTACACCTTC. As protein: CASSLAGFPDYGYTF.

V gene TRBV19 combines with J gene TRBJ2-7; D is uncertain. The germline CDR1 and CDR2 sequences are LNHDA and SQIVND (reference sequence). The V end lost 4 bases, the J end lost 2 bases, and 3 bases lay between the germline ends. The CDR3 contains 11 residues. CDR3: CASSSAYEQYF. The CDR3 DNA sequence: TGTGCCAGTAGTAGCGCCTACGAGCAGTACTTC. Variable domain in full (rest from reference TRBV19 and TRBJ2-7): DGGITQSPKYLFRKEGQNVTLSCEQNLNHDAMYWYRQDPGQGLRLIYYSQIVNDFQKGDIAEGYSVSREKKESFPLTVTSAQKNPTAFYLCASSSAYEQYFGPGTRLTVT.

This clone has just a few counts. The V gene is TRBV10-2, the J gene TRBJ2-5; 7 nucleotides match TRBD1. Germline-derived CDR1 and CDR2 are WSHSY and SAAADI. Losses at the gene ends were 6 bases for V and 5 bases for J; bases not matched to a gene: 0. The CDR3 runs to 11 residues. The CDR3: CASRDRETQYF. CDR3 DNA: TGCGCCAGCAGGGACAGGGAGACCCAGTACTTC.

This clone has a single count. The J gene is TRBJ2-7, the V gene TRBV14, with TRBD2 matching 9 bases. Looked up from germline, CDR1 is SGHDN and CDR2 is FVKESK. This CDR3 has 14 residues. V trimming: 1 base; J trimming: 3 bases; junction bases outside the gene matches: 1. In nucleotides, the CDR3 is TGTGCCAGCAGCCAAGTGCGGGGGGGCTACGAGCAGTACTTC. Translating it yields CASSQVRGGYEQYF.

The chain combines TRBV11-2 with TRBJ2-3; D is uncertain. V was clipped by 4 bases and J by 3 bases, with 2 bases between them. Per the germline V gene, CDR1 is SGHAT and CDR2 is FQNNGV. This CDR3 is built from 11 residues. CDR3 coding DNA: TGTGCCAGCAGCTCTACAGATACGCAGTATTTT. This translates into CASSSTDTQYF.

This chain uses TRBV5-5 with TRBJ1-1, with D unclear. V lost 6 bases to trimming and J lost 0 bases, with 12 bases between them. The CDR3 extends over 14 amino acids. Germline lookup yields CDR1 SGHKS and CDR2 YYEKEE (reference sequence). CDR3 in amino acids: CASNLGNMNTEAFF. The DNA for the CDR3 is TGTGCCAGCAACCTAGGAAACATGAACACTGAAGCTTTCTTT.

V gene TRBV27 combines with J gene TRBJ2-1; weak D call: TRBD2 (5 bases). Trimming removed 8 bases from V and 3 bases from J, with 17 bases in between. The CDR3 has 15 amino acids. Germline CDR1 MNHEY, CDR2 SMNVEV (reference sequence). CDR3 bases: TGTGCCAGCCGAGATGTCGGGAAGCTCTACAATGAGCAGTTCTTC. Its translation is CASRDVGKLYNEQFF.

The chain's CDR3 is CASSLLRVPYEQYF. The DNA of the CDR3 is TGTGCCAGCAGCTTACTCCGGGTCCCCTACGAGCAGTACTTC. The chain uses TRBV7-9 and TRBJ2-7, with D uncertain. CDR1 and CDR2 (germline): SEHNR, FQNEAQ (reference sequence). The CDR3 has 14 residues. V was clipped by 2 bases and J by 2 bases, with 10 bases between them.

V usage is TRBV11-2 and J usage is TRBJ2-1; TRBD2 agrees at 11 bases. J lost 9 bases, V lost 0 bases, and 7 bases had no gene match. The germline CDR1 and CDR2 sequences are SGHAT and FQNNGV. This CDR3 is built from 16 residues. CDR3 bases: TGTGCCAGCAGCTTAGATATAGCGGGGGGGCCCAGTGAGCAGTTCTTC. This codes for CASSLDIAGGPSEQFF.

This clone was found many times. The chain carries TRBV6-5 and TRBJ1-2, with D perhaps TRBD1 (6 bases). CDR3 size: 13 residues. Germline V gives CDR1 MNHEY, CDR2 SVGAGI. With 6 bases removed from V and 8 bases from J, the gap between germline ends came to 16 bases. CDR3 nucleotides: TGTGCCAGCAGCCGGGACGCCCAGGGGGGCTACACCTTC. It codes for CASSRDAQGGYTF.

The rearrangement joins TRBV11-2 to TRBJ2-1; a possible D gene is TRBD2 (5 bases). The germline gives CDR1 SGHAT, CDR2 FQNNGV. Trimming took 1 base from V and 8 from J, leaving 15 bases between them. CDR3 length: 15 residues. CDR3 sequence: CASSLGLLKGHEQFF. Here the CDR3 DNA reads TGTGCCAGCAGCTTAGGACTACTGAAAGGGCATGAGCAGTTCTTC. Looking up the rest from reference TRBV11-2 and TRBJ2-1 gives the full variable domain: EAGVAQSPRYKIIEKRQSVAFWCNPISGHATLYWYQQILGQGPKLLIQFQNNGVVDDSQLPKDRFSAERLKGVDSTLKIQPAKLEDSAVYLCASSLGLLKGHEQFFGPGTRLTVL.